What follows are 13 T cell receptor beta chains derived from one specimen sequenced in a study of blood T cells in healthy people across ages. The second PCR ran 7 to 11 cycles with a sample-barcoded 5' primer and J-beta primers. TCRdb re-called the 5' RACE reads through MiXCR, storing one row per CDR3 protein. Of 650,000 to 800,000 distinct CDR3 sequences listed, 45% to 60% are singletons. The material sequenced was blood. The receptors shown here come from a woman aged 80 or over in good health.

A note on this clonotype: A much larger clone lies a single base off, so this may be a read error. The rearrangement uses TRBV7-8 and TRBJ2-7, with TRBD1 matching 9 bases. V shed 4 bases, J shed 5 bases, and the junction held 9 bases outside the gene matches. This CDR3 spans 15 amino acids. Germline lookup yields CDR1 SGHVS and CDR2 FQNEAQ. The chain's CDR3 is CASSSKGDRANEQYF. CDR3 coding DNA: TGTGCCAGCAGCTCAAAAGGGGACAGGGCAAACGAGCAGTACTTC. Full variable domain (outside the CDR3, taken from reference TRBV7-8 and TRBJ2-7): GAGVSQSPRYKVAKRGQDVALRCDPISGHVSLFWYQQALGQGPEFLTYFQNEAQLDKSGLPSDRFFAERPEGSVSTLKIQRTQQEDSAVYLCASSSKGDRANEQYFGPGTRLTVT.

This clonotype occurred a few times. This sequence joins TRBV20-1 and TRBJ1-1, with D possibly being TRBD1 (6 bases). The germline CDR1 and CDR2 sequences are DFQATT and SNEGSKA (reference sequence). The CDR3 is 15 residues long. Between the trimmed V and J ends, which lost 6 bases and 0 bases, there was a span of 17 bases. The CDR3 here is CSAPDRRNMNTEAFF. CDR3 in DNA: TGCAGTGCACCCGACAGGCGTAACATGAACACTGAAGCTTTCTTT.

Comment on this clonotype: The junction departs from germline at one end; a sequencing error may be responsible. The chain links TRBV7-2 to TRBJ2-1; 9 bases are shared with TRBD1. Germline lookup yields CDR1 SGHTA and CDR2 FQGNSA. The CDR3 contains 15 residues. CDR3 sequence reads: CVSSLEGQGYNEQFF. The CDR3 DNA follows: TGTGTCAGCAGCTTAGAGGGACAGGGTTACAATGAGCAGTTCTTC.

This clonotype was seen ten or more times. The rearrangement joins TRBV12-3 or TRBV12-4 to TRBJ1-1; D not certain. Between the trimmed V and J ends, which lost 0 bases and 2 bases, there was a span of 16 bases. The CDR3 is 17 amino acids. The CDR3 sequence is CASSLAHFSAINTEAFF. The CDR3 coding sequence is TGTGCCAGCAGTTTAGCTCATTTTTCGGCGATTAACACTGAAGCTTTCTTT.

With regard to this clonotype: This clone may be a read error of a much larger clone one base away. The rearrangement links TRBV3-1 to TRBJ2-6; D call uncertain. CDR1 is LGHDT, CDR2 YNNKEL, per germline (reference sequence). The CDR3 spans 12 residues. The CDR3 protein is CASSQWAHVLTF. The CDR3 coding sequence is TGTGCCAGCAGCCAATGGGCCCACGTCCTGACTTTC.

This clonotype has a handful of counts. Just one base apart from a much larger clone, this may be a read error. The V gene is TRBV6-1, the J gene TRBJ2-1, with 8 bases lining up with TRBD2. The assigned J gene may be wrong: the sequence end matches TRBJ2-7 better. The germline gives CDR1 MNHNS, CDR2 SASEGT. The CDR3 contains 16 residues. CDR3 protein: CASTKSWTSSYNEQYF. CDR3 coding DNA: TGTGCCAGCACGAAGTCGTGGACTAGCTCCTACAATGAGCAGTACTTC.

In the case of this clonotype: A read error may explain this, as a much larger clone is one base away. The CDR3 DNA reads TGCAGCGGTGGAATTGTTTCCGATGATACGCAGTATTTT. The encoded protein is CSGGIVSDDTQYF. The V and J genes are TRBV29-1 and TRBJ2-3; D gene ambiguous. The CDR3 covers 13 residues. Per germline, CDR1 SQVTM and CDR2 ANQGSEA. Trimming shortened V by 7 bases and J by 6 bases, and 17 bases separated the two germline ends.

This clonotype was picked up a small number of times. The chain uses TRBV5-1 and TRBJ2-5, with 10 nucleotides matching TRBD1. From germline, CDR1 is SGHRS and CDR2 YFSETQ. The CDR3 is made up of 15 amino acids. The V gene end was trimmed by 0 bases and the J gene end by 3 bases; junction bases not matched to a gene: 2. The CDR3 protein is CASSLVGTGEETQYF. In nucleotides, the CDR3 is TGCGCCAGCAGCTTGGTAGGGACAGGGGAAGAGACCCAGTACTTC.

V is TRBV10-3 and J is TRBJ1-2; TRBD1 matches at 7 bases. The CDR3 consists of 15 residues. Trimming at V came to 6 bases and at J to 3 bases, leaving 10 bases not matched to a gene. Germline CDR1 ENHRY, CDR2 SYGVKD. The CDR3 nucleotides read TGTGCCATCAGCGCGACAGGGAATAAGGACTATGGCTACACCTTC. Protein product: CAISATGNKDYGYTF.

This clonotype was detected only a few times. V is TRBV20-1 and J is TRBJ2-1; D is unclear. Germline lookup yields CDR1 DFQATT and CDR2 SNEGSKA (reference sequence). The CDR3 runs 11 residues. Trimming removed 5 bases from V and 5 bases from J, with 7 bases in between. The CDR3 loop reads CSALRDNEQFF. In DNA, the CDR3 is TGCAGTGCTCTTCGAGACAATGAGCAGTTCTTC.

The chain is built from TRBV4-3 and TRBJ2-2, with D possibly called TRBD1 or TRBD2 (5 bases each). Germline CDR1 and CDR2: LGHNA and YSLEER. V lost 0 bases, J lost 0 bases, and 11 bases lay in between. This CDR3 is built from 17 residues. CDR3 loop: CASSQDWGPSNTGELFF. The CDR3 region has the DNA TGCGCCAGCAGCCAAGATTGGGGACCGTCGAACACCGGGGAGCTGTTTTTT.

This clonotype turned up a few times. The V call is TRBV3-1, the J call TRBJ2-1; 13 nucleotides match TRBD2. Germline lookup yields CDR1 LGHDT and CDR2 YNNKEL (reference sequence). The CDR3 has 16 amino acids. V was clipped by 4 bases and J by 6 bases; unmatched bases: 6. The chain's CDR3 is CASSLRTSGRSNEQFF. Written as DNA, the CDR3 is TGTGCCAGCAGCCTAAGGACTAGCGGGAGATCCAATGAGCAGTTCTTC.

With respect to this clonotype: An end of the junction does not agree with germline; a read error may underlie this. The chain links TRBV20-1 to TRBJ2-4; 12 positions match TRBD2. CDR1 is DFQATT, CDR2 SNEGSKA, per germline (reference sequence). This CDR3 is built from 19 residues. The CDR3 nucleotides are TGCAGTGCTAGAGCGGCTAGCGGGGGGGCCGGGTTGGTCAAAAGCATTCAGTACTTC. Protein product: CSARAASGGAGLVKSIQYF.